These 32 T cell receptor beta chains came from one sample sequenced in a study of molecular identifiers for immune sequencing clone quantification. Using its own MiXCR run on the PCR reads, TCRdb lists one record per CDR3 protein. This sample has around 40,000 distinct CDR3 sequences, with 15% to 20% found just once. The sample taken for sequencing was naive CD8+ T cells from blood, with Jurkat cell RNA spiked in. The subset here: FACS-sorted CD8+CD4-CCR7+CD45RA+ naive T cells. All receptors derive from a human donor in good health. Some libraries in this study had Jurkat cell RNA spiked in.

For this clonotype: A much larger clone lies a single base off, so this may be a read error. The rearrangement uses TRBV19 and TRBJ1-5; 7 bases are shared with TRBD1. Germline V gene sequence: CDR1 LNHDA, CDR2 SQIVND (reference sequence). CDR3 length: 17 residues. CDR3 amino acids: CDSRTGTASGGNQPQHF. CDR3 nucleotide sequence: TGTGACAGTAGGACCGGGACAGCGAGCGGGGGTAATCAGCCCCAGCATTTT.

This clonotype has a count of ten or more. The rearrangement joins TRBV4-3 to TRBJ1-5, with 8 bases that match TRBD1. Germline CDR1 reads LGHNA; CDR2 reads YSLEER. The J segment lost 0 bases and the V segment lost 5 bases, leaving 15 bases of the junction unmatched. The CDR3 has 19 amino acids. The CDR3 spells CASSSATGVPVNSNQPQHF. CDR3 nucleotides: TGCGCCAGCAGCTCAGCGACAGGGGTCCCTGTCAATAGCAATCAGCCCCAGCATTTT.

In this sample, this clonotype turned up a few times. This rearrangement joins TRBV27 to TRBJ2-7; TRBD2 aligns across 10 bases. The CDR3 has 14 residues. Germline V CDR1 and CDR2: MNHEY, SMNVEV (reference sequence). V shed 7 bases, J shed 5 bases, and the junction held 8 bases outside the gene matches. Here the CDR3 reads CASTPGLAGDEQYF. The CDR3 bases are TGTGCCAGCACCCCCGGTCTAGCGGGGGACGAGCAGTACTTC.

This clonotype has ten or more counts. The DNA for the CDR3 is TGTGCCAGCTCAACTCCTGTGCCGGTATGGGACAGCAAAAACACTGAAGCTTTCTTT. Protein sequence: CASSTPVPVWDSKNTEAFF. The V call is TRBV12-3 or TRBV12-4, the J call TRBJ1-1; 7 positions match TRBD1. The J segment lost 2 bases and the V segment lost 8 bases, leaving 23 bases of the junction unmatched. The CDR3 loop spans 19 amino acids.

This clonotype was observed many times. The rearrangement links TRBV19 to TRBJ1-1; maybe TRBD1 (5 bases). The germline V gene has CDR1 LNHDA and CDR2 SQIVND (reference sequence). The V end lost 5 bases, the J end lost 3 bases, and 19 bases lay between the germline ends. CDR3 length: 16 residues. This chain's CDR3 is CASSSTPGRTDTEAFF. The CDR3 DNA follows: TGTGCCAGTAGTTCGACTCCGGGACGGACGGACACTGAAGCTTTCTTT.

This clonotype was observed a handful of times. The chain carries TRBV7-2 and TRBJ2-7; perhaps TRBD1 as D (6 bases). This CDR3 region has 13 residues. The V gene's germline CDR1 is SGHTA and CDR2 FQGNSA. The ends were cut back, 5 bases at V and 2 bases at J, with 10 bases in the middle. For the CDR3, the DNA is TGTGCCAGCAGCACAGGGATTACCTACGAGCAGTACTTC. It specifies CASSTGITYEQYF.

This clonotype was counted ten times or more. The chain has TRBV6-5 and TRBJ2-1; no clear D. CDR1 and CDR2 from the germline V gene are MNHEY and SVGAGI. The V end was cut by 0 bases, the J end by 6 bases, with 6 bases between. The CDR3 contains 13 residues. DNA for the CDR3: TGTGCCAGCAGTTACTCGGCTGGCAATGAGCAGTTCTTC. The encoded protein is CASSYSAGNEQFF.

This clonotype came up many times. The chain links TRBV7-9 to TRBJ1-6; a weak D match, TRBD1 (6 bases). V lost 1 base, J lost 0 bases, and 10 bases lay in between. The germline V gene encodes CDR1 SEHNR and CDR2 FQNEAQ (reference sequence). CDR3 length: 17 residues. The chain's CDR3 is CASSLETGSSYNSPLHF. CDR3 bases: TGTGCCAGCAGCTTAGAAACAGGGAGCTCCTATAATTCACCCCTCCACTTT.

This clonotype is classed as medium-sized. The chain joins TRBV6-5 to TRBJ2-3, with D uncertain. The CDR3 runs 13 residues. Per the germline V gene, CDR1 is MNHEY and CDR2 is SVGAGI. V was cut by 7 bases and J by 0 bases, with 8 bases left in between. The CDR3 sequence is CASTSLSTDTQYF. The CDR3 DNA sequence: TGTGCCAGCACCTCACTTAGCACAGATACGCAGTATTTT.

This clonotype was observed at least ten times. The chain is built from TRBV23-1 and TRBJ2-5, with 9 bases fitting TRBD1. TRBV23-1 is labeled an ORF, and its function is uncertain. V was clipped by 3 bases and J by 4 bases; unmatched bases: 9. The CDR3 covers 16 residues. The CDR3: CASSHLTGGIVETQYF. CDR3 nucleotides: TGCGCCAGCAGTCATTTGACAGGGGGTATTGTAGAGACCCAGTACTTC.

This clonotype was counted many times. The chain combines TRBV9 with TRBJ2-3; D gene ambiguous. V was shortened by 1 base and J by 1 base, with 10 bases between the two germline ends. CDR1 is SGDLS and CDR2 is YYNGEE in the germline V gene. CDR3 length equals 15 residues. The CDR3 loop is CASSVRIAGTDTQYF. The CDR3 nucleotides read TGTGCCAGCAGCGTACGCATTGCGGGCACAGATACGCAGTATTTT.

This clonotype was seen many times. The gene calls are TRBV20-1 and TRBJ2-7, with 9 positions matching TRBD2. Germline CDR1 reads DFQATT; CDR2 reads SNEGSKA (reference sequence). The J segment lost 4 bases and the V segment lost 0 bases, leaving 10 bases of the junction unmatched. The CDR3 consists of 16 residues. Written as DNA, the CDR3 is TGCAGTGCTAGAGATCTGGAGCGGGAGGATCTATACGAGCAGTACTTC. Translating gives CSARDLEREDLYEQYF.

Many counts were recorded for this clonotype. The chain uses TRBV12-3 or TRBV12-4 and TRBJ2-5; 7 positions agree with TRBD2. The CDR3 has 14 amino acids. V lost 2 bases and J lost 2; bases outside the gene matches: 2. CDR3 residues: CASSLLAAQETQYF. CDR3 bases: TGTGCCAGCAGTTTACTAGCGGCGCAAGAGACCCAGTACTTC.

This clonotype was seen many times. The chain uses TRBV20-1 and TRBJ2-7, with 13 bases aligning to TRBD2. Germline V gene sequence: CDR1 DFQATT, CDR2 SNEGSKA (reference sequence). With V trimmed by 6 bases and J by 2 bases, 13 bases remained unmatched. CDR3 size: 17 residues. The chain's CDR3 is CSASRTSGSPQAYEQYF. Here the CDR3 DNA reads TGCAGTGCCAGCCGGACTAGCGGGAGCCCCCAGGCCTACGAGCAGTACTTC.

A word on this clonotype: At one of its ends the junction is not consistent with the germline gene, which may arise from a read error. Written as DNA, the CDR3 is TGCAGTGCTAGGCGCTTGGGGAACGCTGATGCTTTCTTT. It encodes CSARRLGNADAFF. The rearrangement joins TRBV20-1 to TRBJ1-1; no definite D call. Germline V gene data show CDR1 as DFQATT and CDR2 as SNEGSKA (reference sequence). This CDR3 has 13 residues.

Concerning this clonotype itself: Since a much larger clone is just one base distant, this may be a read error. This chain uses TRBV30 with TRBJ2-7; 9 positions agree with TRBD1. The CDR3 covers 13 residues. Germline loops: CDR1 GTSNPN, CDR2 SVGIG (reference sequence). CDR3 amino acids: CAWKYRGPYERYF. In nucleotides, the CDR3 is TGTGCCTGGAAGTACAGGGGGCCCTACGAGCGGTACTTC. Complete variable domain (other parts from reference TRBV30 and TRBJ2-7): SQTIHQWPATLVQPVGSPLSLECTVEGTSNPNLYWYRQAAGRGLQLLFYSVGIGQISSEVPQNLSASRPQDRQFILSSKKLLLSDSGFYLCAWKYRGPYERYFGPGTRLTVT.

This clonotype was observed many times. The chain has TRBV27 and TRBJ2-5; 8 bases fit TRBD1. The J segment lost 5 bases and the V segment lost 5 bases, leaving 4 bases of the junction unmatched. CDR1 is MNHEY, CDR2 SMNVEV, per germline (reference sequence). This CDR3 is built from 13 residues. CDR3 sequence: CASSTQGAETQYF. The DNA for the CDR3 is TGTGCCAGCAGTACCCAGGGGGCGGAGACCCAGTACTTC.

Ten or more counts support this clonotype. The chain uses TRBV7-2 and TRBJ1-3, with D unresolved. CDR3 length: 14 amino acids. Germline CDR1 SGHTA, CDR2 FQGNSA. V lost 5 bases to trimming and J lost 4 bases, with 12 bases between them. The CDR3 protein is CASSLTGYGNTIYF. The CDR3 DNA reads as TGTGCCAGCAGCCTTACGGGGTACGGAAACACCATATATTTT.

This clonotype showed up many times. The chain uses TRBV5-1 and TRBJ2-3; 9 nucleotides align to TRBD2. Germline CDR1 reads SGHRS; CDR2 reads YFSETQ. The V gene end was trimmed by 0 bases and the J gene end by 4 bases; junction bases not matched to a gene: 9. This CDR3 has 17 amino acids. The CDR3 nucleotides read TGCGCCAGCAGCTTGGATGGGCTAGCGGGGACCCCAGATACGCAGTATTTT. Its translation is CASSLDGLAGTPDTQYF.

This clonotype was seen at least ten times. The chain is built from TRBV7-9 and TRBJ2-3; TRBD2 might be the D (5 bases). This CDR3 comprises 17 residues. V was shortened by 1 base and J by 1 base, with 15 bases between the two germline ends. CDR1 and CDR2 (germline): SEHNR, FQNEAQ (reference sequence). CDR3 nucleotide sequence: TGTGCCAGCAGCTTAGAGCTGGTGGCGGAGGGCACAGATACGCAGTATTTT. Translation gives CASSLELVAEGTDTQYF.

This clonotype was seen repeatedly, ten times or more. J is TRBJ2-1 and V is TRBV7-9; 7 bases line up with TRBD2. The CDR3 length is 15 residues. After removal of 7 bases from V and 0 bases from J, the junction contained 6 bases not matched to a gene. The germline CDR1 and CDR2 sequences are SEHNR and FQNEAQ (reference sequence). CDR3 nucleotides: TGTGCCAGCATGGATGGCGGGAGCTCCTACAATGAGCAGTTCTTC. Its translation: CASMDGGSSYNEQFF. Drawing the rest from reference TRBV7-9 and TRBJ2-1, the complete variable domain is DTGVSQNPRHKITKRGQNVTFRCDPISEHNRLYWYRQTLGQGPEFLTYFQNEAQLEKSRLLSDRFSAERPKGSFSTLEIQRTEQGDSAMYLCASMDGGSSYNEQFFGPGTRLTVL.

Comment on this clonotype: A much larger clone lies a single base off, so this may be a read error. V usage is TRBV6-2 or TRBV6-3 and J usage is TRBJ2-1; perhaps TRBD2 as D (6 bases). There are 15 residues in the CDR3. Germline CDR1 reads MNHEY; CDR2 reads SVGEGT. Trimming removed 4 bases at V and 10 bases at J, with 20 bases between. The CDR3 region is CASSWVWTGEREQFF. The CDR3 DNA reads TGTGCCAGCAGTTGGGTTTGGACGGGAGAGAGGGAGCAGTTCTTC.

This clonotype appeared many times. The chain couples TRBV7-2 to TRBJ2-7, with 8 positions matching TRBD1. The trim removed 1 base at V and 0 bases at J, leaving 2 bases unmatched. The CDR3 has 15 amino acids. The V gene's germline CDR1 is SGHTA and CDR2 FQGNSA. CDR3 coding DNA: TGTGCCAGCAGCTTAGGCAGGGGGCTCTCCTACGAGCAGTACTTC. Its protein product is CASSLGRGLSYEQYF.

This clonotype was counted ten times or more. The CDR3 reads CASSTGTGGYEQYF. The CDR3 DNA sequence: TGTGCCAGCAGCACCGGGACAGGGGGCTACGAGCAGTACTTC. V is TRBV7-9 and J is TRBJ2-7; the match to TRBD1 covers 11 bases. J gave up 3 bases and V 5 bases, and 3 bases lay outside the gene matches. Germline CDR1 reads SEHNR; CDR2 reads FQNEAQ (reference sequence). The CDR3 length is 14 residues.

This clonotype was seen repeatedly, ten times or more. The chain links TRBV7-8 to TRBJ2-1; TRBD1 aligns across 9 bases. CDR3 size: 15 residues. The germline V gene encodes CDR1 SGHVS and CDR2 FQNEAQ. The trim removed 4 bases at V and 8 bases at J, leaving 9 bases unmatched. The CDR3 here is CASSWGQGPVYEQFF. The CDR3 coding sequence is TGTGCCAGCAGCTGGGGACAGGGTCCTGTGTATGAGCAGTTCTTC.

Comments on this clonotype: This may be a read error: a much more frequent sequence differs by one nucleotide. The genes are TRBV25-1 and TRBJ2-2; no clear D. The V gene's germline CDR1 is MGHDK and CDR2 SYGVNS. The CDR3 extends over 11 amino acids. The CDR3 bases are TGTGCCGGCAGTATAACCGGGGAGCTGTTTTTT. This encodes CAGSITGELFF.

This clonotype is labeled as medium-sized. The rearrangement links TRBV28 to TRBJ2-4; 11 nucleotides match TRBD2. Trimming at V came to 5 bases and at J to 1 base, leaving 16 bases not matched to a gene. Germline CDR1 reads MDHEN; CDR2 reads SYDVKM. This CDR3 is built from 20 residues. The CDR3 sequence: CASSPPTSGILYGAKNIQYF. The CDR3 DNA is TGTGCCAGCAGTCCTCCGACTAGCGGGATTCTATACGGGGCCAAAAACATTCAGTACTTC.

In regard to this clonotype: This could be a read error, since a much larger clone is one nucleotide away. This chain uses TRBV6-1 with TRBJ1-5, with D uncertain. The germline V gene encodes CDR1 MNHNS and CDR2 SASEGT. V dropped 4 bases and J dropped 3 bases, with 10 bases sitting between them. This CDR3 contains 14 residues. The CDR3 DNA is TGTGCCAGCAGTGGAGCCCTGCCCAATCAGCCCCAGCATTTT. This gives the protein CASSGALPNQPQHF.

There are many counts of this clonotype. The chain is built from TRBV5-6 and TRBJ1-5; TRBD1 matches at 7 bases. The CDR3 is 16 residues long. The J segment lost 3 bases and the V segment lost 3 bases, leaving 9 bases of the junction unmatched. CDR1 is SGHDT, CDR2 YYEEEE, per germline. The CDR3 DNA follows: TGTGCCAGCAGCTCTTGGACAGGCCAGATCAATCAGCCCCAGCATTTT. Translation: CASSSWTGQINQPQHF.

This clonotype was seen at least ten times. The genes are TRBV27 and TRBJ2-2; tentatively, D is TRBD2 (6 bases). The CDR3 length is 14 residues. Trimming shortened V by 6 bases and J by 7 bases, and 15 bases separated the two germline ends. CDR1 and CDR2 from the germline V gene are MNHEY and SMNVEV (reference sequence). CDR3 amino acids: CASRSGLRVGELFF. The CDR3 DNA reads TGTGCCAGCAGATCGGGACTGAGGGTCGGGGAGCTGTTTTTT.

This clonotype was seen many times. The V gene is TRBV5-1, the J gene TRBJ1-1; D gene ambiguous. The CDR3 contains 14 residues. Trimming left V 0 bases short and J 0 bases short, with 6 bases between. The germline gives CDR1 SGHRS, CDR2 YFSETQ. The CDR3 region has the DNA TGCGCCAGCAGCTTGGTTTCAGTGAACACTGAAGCTTTCTTT. Translating it yields CASSLVSVNTEAFF.

In this sample, this clonotype turned up many times. V gene TRBV7-9 combines with J gene TRBJ2-7; 7 bases are shared with TRBD2. With 8 bases clipped from V and 2 bases from J, the junction kept 6 bases outside the gene matches. CDR1 and CDR2 from the germline V gene are SEHNR and FQNEAQ (reference sequence). This CDR3 has 13 residues. CDR3 region: CASHDGTTYEQYF. The CDR3 DNA is TGTGCCAGCCACGACGGGACTACCTACGAGCAGTACTTC.